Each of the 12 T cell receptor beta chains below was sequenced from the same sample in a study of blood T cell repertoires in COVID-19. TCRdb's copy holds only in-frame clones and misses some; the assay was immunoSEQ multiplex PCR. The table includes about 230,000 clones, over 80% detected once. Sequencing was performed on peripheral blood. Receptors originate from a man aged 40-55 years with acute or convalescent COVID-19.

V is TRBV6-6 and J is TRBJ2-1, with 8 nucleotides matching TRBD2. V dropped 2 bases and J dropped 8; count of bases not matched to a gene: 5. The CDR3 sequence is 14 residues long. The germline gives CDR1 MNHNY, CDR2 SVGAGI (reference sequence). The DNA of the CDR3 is TGTGCCAGCAGTTACCTAGCGGGTCTAGATGAGCAGTTCTTC. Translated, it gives CASSYLAGLDEQFF.

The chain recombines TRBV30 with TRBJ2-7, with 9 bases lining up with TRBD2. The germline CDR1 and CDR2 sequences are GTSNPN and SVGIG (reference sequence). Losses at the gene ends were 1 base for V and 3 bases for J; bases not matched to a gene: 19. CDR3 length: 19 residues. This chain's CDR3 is CAWSAPPLDPAGGHYEQYF. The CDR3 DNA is TGTGCCTGGAGTGCTCCACCACTCGACCCCGCGGGAGGGCACTACGAGCAGTACTTC. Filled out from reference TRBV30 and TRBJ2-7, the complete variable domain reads SQTIHQWPATLVQPVGSPLSLECTVEGTSNPNLYWYRQAAGRGLQLLFYSVGIGQISSEVPQNLSASRPQDRQFILSSKKLLLSDSGFYLCAWSAPPLDPAGGHYEQYFGPGTRLTVT.

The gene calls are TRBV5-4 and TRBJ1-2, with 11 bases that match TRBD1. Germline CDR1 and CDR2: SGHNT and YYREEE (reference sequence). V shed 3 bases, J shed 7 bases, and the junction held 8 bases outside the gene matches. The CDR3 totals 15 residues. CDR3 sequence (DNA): TGTGCCAGCAGCTCCCGGGACAGGGGGTTTACTGGCTACACCTTC. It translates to CASSSRDRGFTGYTF.

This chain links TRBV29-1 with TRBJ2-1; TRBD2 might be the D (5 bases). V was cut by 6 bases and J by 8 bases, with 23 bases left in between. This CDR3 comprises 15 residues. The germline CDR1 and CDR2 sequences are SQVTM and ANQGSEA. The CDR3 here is CSVGATSAPGDEQFF. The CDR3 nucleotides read TGCAGCGTGGGAGCCACTAGTGCACCTGGTGATGAGCAGTTCTTC.

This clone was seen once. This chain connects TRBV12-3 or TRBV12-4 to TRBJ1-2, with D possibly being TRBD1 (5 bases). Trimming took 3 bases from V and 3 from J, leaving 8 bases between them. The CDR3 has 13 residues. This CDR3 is CASSLTAYYGYTF. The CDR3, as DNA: TGTGCCAGCAGTTTGACAGCGTACTATGGCTACACCTTC.

CDR3 sequence (DNA): TGTGCCAGCAGCCCTAGACTAGCACCTCGCCAAGAGACCCAGTACTTC. This sequence encodes CASSPRLAPRQETQYF. The chain links TRBV3-1 (or the pseudogene TRBV3-2) to TRBJ2-5; 7 bases align to TRBD2. The V gene end was trimmed by 4 bases and the J gene end by 1 base; junction bases not matched to a gene: 9. CDR1 and CDR2 from the germline V gene are LGHDT and YNNKEL (reference sequence). This CDR3 has 16 amino acids.

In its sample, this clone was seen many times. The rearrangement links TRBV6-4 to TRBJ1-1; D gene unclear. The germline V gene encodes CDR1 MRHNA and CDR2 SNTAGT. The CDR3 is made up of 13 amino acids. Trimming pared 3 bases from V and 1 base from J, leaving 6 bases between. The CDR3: CASSEKPNTEAFF. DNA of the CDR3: TGTGCCAGCAGTGAGAAGCCGAACACTGAAGCTTTCTTT.

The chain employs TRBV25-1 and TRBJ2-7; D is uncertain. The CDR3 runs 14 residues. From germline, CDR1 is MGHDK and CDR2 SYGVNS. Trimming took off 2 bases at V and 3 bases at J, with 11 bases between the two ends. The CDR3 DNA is TGTGCCAGCAGTGAAGCAGGCACCTTCTACGAGCAGTACTTC. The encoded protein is CASSEAGTFYEQYF.

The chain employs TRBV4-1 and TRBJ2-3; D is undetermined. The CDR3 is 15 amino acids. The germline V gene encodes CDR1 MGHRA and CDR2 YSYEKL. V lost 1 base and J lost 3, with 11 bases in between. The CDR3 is CASSQGLQVTDTQYF. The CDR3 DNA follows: TGCGCCAGCAGCCAAGGCCTTCAGGTTACAGATACGCAGTATTTT.

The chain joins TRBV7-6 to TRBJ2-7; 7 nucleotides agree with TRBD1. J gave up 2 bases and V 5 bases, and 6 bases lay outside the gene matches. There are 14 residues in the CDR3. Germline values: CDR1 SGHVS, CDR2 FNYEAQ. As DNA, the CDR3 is TGTGCCAGCAGCCCTGGTACAGGGGCCTACGAGCAGTACTTC. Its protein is CASSPGTGAYEQYF.

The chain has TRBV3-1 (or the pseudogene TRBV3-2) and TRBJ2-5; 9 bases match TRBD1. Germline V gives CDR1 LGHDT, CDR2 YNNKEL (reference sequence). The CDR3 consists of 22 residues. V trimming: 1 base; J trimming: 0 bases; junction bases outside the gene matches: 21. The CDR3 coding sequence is TGTGCCAGCAGCCAAGGTAGGTCGGGGACAGGGTTTGGTGGAGCGGACCAAGAGACCCAGTACTTC. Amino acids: CASSQGRSGTGFGGADQETQYF.

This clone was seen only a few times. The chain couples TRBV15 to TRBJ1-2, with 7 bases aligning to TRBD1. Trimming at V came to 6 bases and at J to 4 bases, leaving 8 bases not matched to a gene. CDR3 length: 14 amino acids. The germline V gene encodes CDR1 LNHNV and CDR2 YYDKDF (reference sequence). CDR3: CATRPRGQIYGYTF. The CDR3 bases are TGTGCCACCAGACCCCGGGGACAGATCTATGGCTACACCTTC.